This T cell receptor beta chain appears in the sequencing data of a study of T cell responses to AZD1222 COVID-19 vaccine. The ends were cut back, 10 bases at V and 1 base at J, with 10 bases in the middle. This CDR3 is built from 12 residues. Germline V CDR1 and CDR2: MNHEY, SVGAGI. Libraries were prepared by immunoSEQ multiplex PCR; TCRdb keeps only in-frame clonotypes and omits some of them. The table has over 95,000 clones, more than 90% seen once. The chain couples TRBV6-5 to TRBJ1-1; D is unresolved. Sequences were derived from peripheral blood, sampled on day 0 of AZD1222 vaccination. This clonotype originated in an adult in good health. This chain's CDR3 is CATQTGNTEAFF. As DNA, the CDR3 is TGTGCCACTCAGACCGGGAACACTGAAGCTTTCTTT.